Presented here are 20 T cell receptor beta chains from one specimen sequenced in a study of CXCR3-negative and CXCR3-positive naive CD8 T cells. TRB cDNA was prepared as libraries by UMI-labeled 5' RACE. TCRdb re-called the 5' RACE reads; one entry per CDR3 protein, DNA not given. The table lists 7,900 or so distinct CDR3 sequences, with roughly 2.2% in the top ten. Material for sequencing was naive CXCR3- CD8+ T cells from blood. Documented subset: CD45RO-CCR7+CD27+CD95- naive CD8+ T cells lacking CXCR3 (TNR3-). All receptors derive from a human donor in good health. Some clones in this sample may be carry-over from other donors' samples.

By frequency, this clonotype is medium-sized. The V call is TRBV27, the J call TRBJ1-1; TCRdb's D gene call, TRBD1, goes unchecked for lack of DNA. The CDR3 loop spans 13 amino acids. CDR1 is MNHEY, CDR2 SMNVEV, per germline (reference sequence). The CDR3 region is CASSLRTGLEAFF.

Its frequency marks this clonotype as medium-sized. V and J are TRBV28 and TRBJ2-3; the D call from TCRdb, TRBD1, cannot be confirmed without DNA. CDR1 MDHEN and CDR2 SYDVKM come from the germline V gene. There are 15 residues in the CDR3. The CDR3 loop is CASSGQGGWSDTQYF.

This sequence joins TRBV28 and TRBJ2-7; absent DNA, TCRdb's TRBD2 call cannot be checked. Germline CDR1 MDHEN, CDR2 SYDVKM. The CDR3 consists of 16 residues. The chain's CDR3 is CASSLAYREGHYEQYF.

The J gene is TRBJ2-1, the V gene TRBV6-5. This CDR3 contains 13 residues. Germline values: CDR1 MNHEY, CDR2 SVGAGI. The CDR3 sequence: CASSYGIYNEQFF.

The V call is TRBV5-1, the J call TRBJ2-7; the D call of TRBD2 rests on TCRdb alone, since no DNA is present to check it. Germline V gene data show CDR1 as SGHRS and CDR2 as YFSETQ. The CDR3 has 14 residues. The CDR3 here is CASSLSSGDHEQYF. The variable domain in full, with the rest retrieved from reference TRBV5-1 and TRBJ2-7, is KAGVTQTPRYLIKTRGQQVTLSCSPISGHRSVSWYQQTPGQGLQFLFEYFSETQRNKGNFPGRFSGRQFSNSRSEMNVSTLELGDSALYLCASSLSSGDHEQYFGPGTRLTVT.

V gene TRBV4-3 combines with J gene TRBJ2-1. CDR3 length: 13 residues. Germline values: CDR1 LGHNA, CDR2 YSLEER. This CDR3 is CASQGMGYDEQFF.

By frequency, this clonotype registers medium-sized. The chain joins TRBV10-3 to TRBJ2-1; TCRdb names TRBD1, which stays unverified in the absence of DNA. This CDR3 comprises 15 residues. Germline CDR1 ENHRY, CDR2 SYGVKD. This CDR3 reads CAISDGGDSYNEQFF.

The chain's CDR3 is CASSESPPGLAVDEQFF. This chain links TRBV25-1 with TRBJ2-1; with no DNA, the TCRdb D assignment of TRBD2 cannot be verified. Per the germline V gene, CDR1 is MGHDK and CDR2 is SYGVNS. This CDR3 contains 17 residues.

This clonotype is labeled medium-sized based on frequency. The chain uses TRBV20-1 and TRBJ2-2; TCRdb lists TRBD2, though no DNA is available to test this call. The CDR3 is 17 amino acids. Germline CDR1 is DFQATT and CDR2 is SNEGSKA (reference sequence). The CDR3 is CSAREKHSGRASGELFF.

In terms of frequency, this clonotype is medium-sized. The J gene is TRBJ2-7, the V gene TRBV3-1. CDR3 size: 15 residues. Germline CDR1 and CDR2: LGHDT and YNNKEL (reference sequence). The CDR3 protein is CASSRPQGDSYEQYF.

This clonotype is classed as medium-sized by frequency. J is TRBJ2-7 and V is TRBV3-1. The CDR3 contains 14 residues. Germline CDR1 LGHDT, CDR2 YNNKEL (reference sequence). This CDR3 reads CASSQRDGTYEQYF.

The rearrangement links TRBV5-1 to TRBJ1-1. The germline V gene has CDR1 SGHRS and CDR2 YFSETQ. There are 14 residues in the CDR3. The CDR3 reads CASSLLPDDTEAFF. Combining the CDR3 with reference TRBV5-1 and TRBJ1-1 gives the whole variable domain KAGVTQTPRYLIKTRGQQVTLSCSPISGHRSVSWYQQTPGQGLQFLFEYFSETQRNKGNFPGRFSGRQFSNSRSEMNVSTLELGDSALYLCASSLLPDDTEAFFGQGTRLTVV.

The V call is TRBV28, the J call TRBJ2-3; as DNA is missing, the TRBD2 call by TCRdb cannot be tested. Germline V CDR1 and CDR2: MDHEN, SYDVKM. The length of the CDR3 is 16 residues. CDR3 in amino acids: CASSSPWTSGTDTQYF.

The rearrangement uses TRBV4-3 and TRBJ1-2; the TCRdb call, TRBD1, lacks DNA for checking. The CDR3 spans 17 residues. The germline CDR1 and CDR2 sequences are LGHNA and YSLEER. The CDR3 here is CASSQERGHVANYGYTF.

The chain uses TRBV29-1 and TRBJ2-1. The germline CDR1 and CDR2 sequences are SQVTM and ANQGSEA. The CDR3 sequence is 12 residues long. CDR3 sequence: CSVDPFDNEQFF.

The J gene is TRBJ1-1, the V gene TRBV6-6. Germline V lookup: CDR1 MNHNY, CDR2 SVGAGI (reference sequence). CDR3 length equals 14 residues. CDR3 loop: CASSYSSGGTEAFF.

By frequency, this clonotype registers medium-sized. The chain combines TRBV20-1 with TRBJ2-7; the D call from TCRdb, TRBD2, cannot be confirmed without DNA. Germline-derived CDR1 and CDR2 are DFQATT and SNEGSKA (reference sequence). The CDR3 contains 13 residues. The CDR3 sequence is CSARASGNYEQYF.

The chain joins TRBV5-6 to TRBJ2-1; the TCRdb call, TRBD2, lacks DNA for checking. This CDR3 spans 14 amino acids. The germline V gene encodes CDR1 SGHDT and CDR2 YYEEEE. The CDR3 protein is CASSLLRENNEQFF.

The chain has TRBV6-2 or TRBV6-3 and TRBJ2-1; TCRdb outputs TRBD2, but without DNA this stays unchecked. Germline CDR1 and CDR2: MNHEY and SVGEGT. This CDR3 comprises 17 residues. CDR3 residues: CASSPGLAGYSYNEQFF.

The rearrangement links TRBV20-1 to TRBJ2-3; no DNA is available, so the TRBD1 call from TCRdb remains unchecked. The CDR3 spans 19 residues. The germline CDR1 and CDR2 sequences are DFQATT and SNEGSKA (reference sequence). The CDR3 loop reads CSASITGTRTRINTDTQYF.